The rows below give T cell receptor beta chains drawn from one sample of a study of CD8+CD57+ T cells in acquired aplastic anemia. From the reads, TCRdb called clonotypes with MiXCR, one entry per CDR3 protein. The data hold under 350,000 distinct CDR3 sequences, with around three fifths observed a single time. Specimen: sorted CD4+, CD8+, or CD8+CD57+ T cells (not recorded which) from PBMCs. The source of these receptors is a human donor with aplastic anemia. Each CDR3 is given with its conserved first and last residue. D genes are given only for firm matches. Rows may omit the clone size; those that give it use once, few, many or a size class.

clone size	CDR3 length	V gene	J gene	D gene	CDR3 DNA	CDR3 protein
.	13	TRBV7-6	TRBJ1-2	.	TGTGCCAGCAGCTTAGTTAGGGCTGGTGGCTACACCTTC	CASSLVRAGGYTF
.	14	TRBV7-7	TRBJ1-4	.	TGTGCTAGCAGCTTAAGTAAGTACAATGAAAAACTGTTTTTT	CASSLSKYNEKLFF
once	17	TRBV15	TRBJ2-1	TRBD2	TGTGCCACCAGCAGAGGTGGGACTAGCGAGCCCAACAATGAGCAGTTCTTC	CATSRGGTSEPNNEQFF
.	16	TRBV9	TRBJ2-7	TRBD2	TGTGCCAGCAGCCTTAGCGGGAGGGCCTCATACTACGAGCAGTACTTC	CASSLSGRASYYEQYF
.	16	TRBV20-1	TRBJ2-5	TRBD2	TGCAGTGCTAGAGTGGTAGGGGCTAGCGGGAAAGAGACCCAGTACTTC	CSARVVGASGKETQYF
many	13	TRBV6-5	TRBJ1-2	.	TGTGCCAGCAGGAGAACCGTTGGCTATGGCTACACCTTC	CASRRTVGYGYTF
few	17	TRBV18	TRBJ1-2	TRBD1	TGTGCCAGCTCACCACTAGACACCGGGACAGGGAAGGAGGTTGACACCTTC	CASSPLDTGTGKEVDTF
.	15	TRBV7-2	TRBJ2-7	TRBD2	TGTGCCAGCACCCCGGGACTAGCGGTTTCCTACGAGCAGTACTTC	CASTPGLAVSYEQYF
.	13	TRBV7-8	TRBJ2-5	.	TGTGCCAGCAGTCGGGACATTCGTCAGCCCCAGTACTTC	CASSRDIRQPQYF
.	16	TRBV7-2	TRBJ2-7	TRBD2	TGTGCCAGCAGCTTGTCGGGACTAGCGGGGTACTACGAGCAGTACTTC	CASSLSGLAGYYEQYF
.	14	TRBV7-9	TRBJ2-7	.	TGTGCCAGCAGCTTAGGTAGCTTGGCCTACGAGCAGTACTTC	CASSLGSLAYEQYF
.	13	TRBV29-1	TRBJ1-1	.	TGCAGCGTAGAAAATGGACGGGGGACTGAAGCTTTCTTT	CSVENGRGTEAFF
once	14	TRBV2	TRBJ2-7	.	TGTGCCAGCAGCCAGGGCGCAGGGGTGGACGAGCAGTACTTC	CASSQGAGVDEQYF
once	20	TRBV7-9	TRBJ2-3	.	.	CASSFYICSARVDHRDTQYF